These 5 T cell receptor beta chains came from one sample sequenced in a study of monozygotic twins with inflammatory bowel disease. TCRdb reanalyzed the 5' RACE reads and collapses them to one entry per CDR3 protein, without DNA. The sample holds fewer than 200,000 distinct CDR3 sequences. The sequencing sample was made of blood. The source is a human donor with ulcerative colitis or Crohn's disease, or a healthy co-twin of an affected twin (not recorded which).

CDR3 residues: CASMPGGPISWYF. This rearrangement joins TRBV28 to TRBJ2-4; TCRdb's D gene call, TRBD1, goes unchecked for lack of DNA. This CDR3 has 13 amino acids. Germline CDR1 is MDHEN and CDR2 is SYDVKM.

This chain uses TRBV5-1 with TRBJ2-5; TCRdb selects TRBD2, and the lack of DNA leaves this call unchecked. The CDR3 totals 13 residues. Germline CDR1 is SGHRS and CDR2 is YFSETQ. The CDR3 loop is CASSSSGDFNQYF.

The chain uses TRBV7-6 and TRBJ2-7; TCRdb outputs TRBD2, but without DNA this stays unchecked. The germline gives CDR1 SGHVS, CDR2 FNYEAQ. This CDR3 has 16 amino acids. This CDR3 reads CASSFGTSGTGYEQYF.

The CDR3 protein is CSARVEREGDGYTF. V is TRBV20-1 and J is TRBJ1-2; TCRdb calls TRBD1, which cannot be checked without DNA. The CDR3 has 14 residues. Germline loops: CDR1 DFQATT, CDR2 SNEGSKA (reference sequence).

This sequence joins TRBV9 and TRBJ2-4. The CDR3 spans 13 residues. The germline V gene encodes CDR1 SGDLS and CDR2 YYNGEE. CDR3 sequence reads: CASSVAGGNIQYF. Based on the CDR3 plus reference TRBV9 and TRBJ2-4, the full variable domain is DSGVTQTPKHLITATGQRVTLRCSPRSGDLSVYWYQQSLDQGLQFLIQYYNGEERAKGNILERFSAQQFPDLHSELNLSSLELGDSALYFCASSVAGGNIQYFGAGTRLSVL.